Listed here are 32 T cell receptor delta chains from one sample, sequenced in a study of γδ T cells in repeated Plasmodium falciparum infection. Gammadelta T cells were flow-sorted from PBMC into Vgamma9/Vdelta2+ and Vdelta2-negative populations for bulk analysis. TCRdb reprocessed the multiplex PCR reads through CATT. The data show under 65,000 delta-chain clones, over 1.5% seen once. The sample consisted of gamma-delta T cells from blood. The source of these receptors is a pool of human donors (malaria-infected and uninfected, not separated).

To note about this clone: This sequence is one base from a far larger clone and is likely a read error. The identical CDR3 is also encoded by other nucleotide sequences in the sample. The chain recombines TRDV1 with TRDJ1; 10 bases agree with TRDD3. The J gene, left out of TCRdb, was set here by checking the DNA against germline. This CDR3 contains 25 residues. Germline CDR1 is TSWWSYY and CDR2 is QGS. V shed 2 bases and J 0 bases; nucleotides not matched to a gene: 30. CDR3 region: CALGEGLHRAKTGGSFPPYTDKLIF. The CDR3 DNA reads TGTGCTCTTGGGGAAGGGCTGCATCGGGCGAAGACTGGGGGATCGTTTCCCCCGTACACCGATAAACTCATCTTT.

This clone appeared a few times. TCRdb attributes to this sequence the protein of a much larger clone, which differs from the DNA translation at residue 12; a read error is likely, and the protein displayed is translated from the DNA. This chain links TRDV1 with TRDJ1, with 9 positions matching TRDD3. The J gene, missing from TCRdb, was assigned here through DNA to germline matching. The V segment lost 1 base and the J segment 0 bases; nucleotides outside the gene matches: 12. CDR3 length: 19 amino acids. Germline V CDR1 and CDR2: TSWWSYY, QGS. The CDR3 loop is CALGEPATLGDSNTDKLIF. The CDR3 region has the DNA TGTGCTCTTGGGGAACCCGCCACCCTGGGGGATTCGAACACCGATAAACTCATCTTT.

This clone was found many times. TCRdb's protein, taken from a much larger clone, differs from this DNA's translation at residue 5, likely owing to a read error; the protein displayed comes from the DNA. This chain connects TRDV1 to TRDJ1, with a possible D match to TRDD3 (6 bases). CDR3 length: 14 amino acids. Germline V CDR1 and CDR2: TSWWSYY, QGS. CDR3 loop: CALEVPWGSGKLIF. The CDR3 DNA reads TGTGCACTTGAGGTTCCTTGGGGATCTGGTAAACTCATCTTT.

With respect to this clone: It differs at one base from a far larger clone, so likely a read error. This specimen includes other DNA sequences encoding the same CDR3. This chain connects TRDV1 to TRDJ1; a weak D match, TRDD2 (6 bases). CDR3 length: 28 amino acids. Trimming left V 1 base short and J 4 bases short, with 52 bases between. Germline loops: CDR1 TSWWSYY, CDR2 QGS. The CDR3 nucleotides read TGTGCTCTTGGGGAACGAAAGGACGAAAGGGGAAAGTCCCTACGTATTCCTAGGGGAGGATGGTCGGTCGATAAACTCATCTTT. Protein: CALGERKDERGKSLRIPRGGWSVDKLIF.

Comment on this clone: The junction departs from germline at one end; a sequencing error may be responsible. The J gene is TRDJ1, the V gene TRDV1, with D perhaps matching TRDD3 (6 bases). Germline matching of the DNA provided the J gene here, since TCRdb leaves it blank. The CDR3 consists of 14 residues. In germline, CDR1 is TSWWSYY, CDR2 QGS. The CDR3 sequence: CSGETMFRTDKLIF. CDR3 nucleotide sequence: TGCTCTGGGGAAACTATGTTTAGAACCGATAAACTCATCTTT.

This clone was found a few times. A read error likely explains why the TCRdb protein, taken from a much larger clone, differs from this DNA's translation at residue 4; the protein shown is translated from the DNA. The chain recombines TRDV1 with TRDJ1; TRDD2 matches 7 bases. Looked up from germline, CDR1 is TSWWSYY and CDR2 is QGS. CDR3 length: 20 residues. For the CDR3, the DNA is TGTGCTCTTAGGGGGGCCCCCTTCCTTCTCAACAGGGGTGTCACCCATAAACTCATCTTT. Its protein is CALRGAPFLLNRGVTHKLIF.

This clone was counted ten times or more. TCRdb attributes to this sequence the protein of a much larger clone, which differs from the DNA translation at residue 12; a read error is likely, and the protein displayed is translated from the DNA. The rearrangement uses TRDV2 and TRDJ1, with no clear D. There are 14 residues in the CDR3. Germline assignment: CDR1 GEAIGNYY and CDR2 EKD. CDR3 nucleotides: TGTGCCTGTGACGCCCTGCCAGACACCGATAAACCCATCTTT. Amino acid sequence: CACDALPDTDKPIF.

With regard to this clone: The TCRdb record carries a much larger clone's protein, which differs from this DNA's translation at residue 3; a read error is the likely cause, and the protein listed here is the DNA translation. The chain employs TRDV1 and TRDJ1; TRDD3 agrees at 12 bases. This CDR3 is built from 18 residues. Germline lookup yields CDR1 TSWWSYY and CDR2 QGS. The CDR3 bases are TGTGCTCCTGGGGAAGGGGTCCCACTGGGGGATACAACTAGAAAACTCATCTTT. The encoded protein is CAPGEGVPLGDTTRKLIF.

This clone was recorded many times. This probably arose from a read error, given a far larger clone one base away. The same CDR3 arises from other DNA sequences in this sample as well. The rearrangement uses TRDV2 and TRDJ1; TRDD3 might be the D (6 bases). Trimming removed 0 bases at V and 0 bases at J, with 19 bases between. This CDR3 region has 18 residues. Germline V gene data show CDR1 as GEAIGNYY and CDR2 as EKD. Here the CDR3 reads CACDTVRGTQLYTDKLIF. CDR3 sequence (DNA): TGTGCCTGTGACACCGTCCGGGGGACTCAATTGTACACCGATAAACTCATCTTT.

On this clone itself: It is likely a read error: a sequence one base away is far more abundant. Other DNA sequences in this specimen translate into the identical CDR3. The CDR3 nucleotides read TGTGCCTGTACCTACGGGGGATACTCCACCTTGACAGCACAACTCTTCTTT. It codes for CACTYGGYSTLTAQLFF. The gene calls are TRDV3 and TRDJ2; 9 bases are a match to TRDD3. The CDR3 contains 17 residues. Germline CDR1 TVYSNPD, CDR2 GDNSRS (reference sequence). V dropped 4 bases and J dropped 2; count of bases not matched to a gene: 14. Using reference TRDV3 and TRDJ2 for the parts outside the CDR3, the full variable domain is CDKVTQSSPDQTVASGSEVVLLCTYDTVYSNPDLFWYRIRPDYSFQFVFYGDNSRSEGADFTQGRFSVKHILTQKAFHLVISPVRTEDSATYYCACTYGGYSTLTAQLFFGKGTQLIVEP.

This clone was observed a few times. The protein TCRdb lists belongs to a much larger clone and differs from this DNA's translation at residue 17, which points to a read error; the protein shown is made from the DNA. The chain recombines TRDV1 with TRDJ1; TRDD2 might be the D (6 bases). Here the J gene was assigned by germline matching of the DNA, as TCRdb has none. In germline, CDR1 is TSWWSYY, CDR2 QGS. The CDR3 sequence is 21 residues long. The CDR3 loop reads CALGELPLRLPLETYTNKLIF. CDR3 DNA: TGTGCTCTTGGGGAACTCCCCTTGCGCCTTCCCTTGGAGACGTACACCAATAAACTCATCTTT.

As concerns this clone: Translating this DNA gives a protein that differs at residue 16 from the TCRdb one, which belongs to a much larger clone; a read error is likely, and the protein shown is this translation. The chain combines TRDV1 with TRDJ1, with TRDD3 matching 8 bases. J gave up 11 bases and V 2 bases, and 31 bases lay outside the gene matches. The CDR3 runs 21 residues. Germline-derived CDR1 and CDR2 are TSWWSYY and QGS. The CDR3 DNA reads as TGTGCTCTTGGGGAAAGGTATTTTAATACTATAAGGGATACGAGAGCGGTGAATCTCATCTTT. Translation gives CALGERYFNTIRDTRAVNLIF.

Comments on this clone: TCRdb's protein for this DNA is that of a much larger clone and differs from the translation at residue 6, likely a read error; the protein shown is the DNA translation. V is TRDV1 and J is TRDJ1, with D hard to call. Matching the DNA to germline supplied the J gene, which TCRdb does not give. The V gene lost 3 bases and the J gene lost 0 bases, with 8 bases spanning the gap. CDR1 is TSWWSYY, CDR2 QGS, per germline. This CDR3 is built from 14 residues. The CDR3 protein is CALGDILYTDKLIF. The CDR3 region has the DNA TGTGCTCTTGGGGACATTCTGTACACCGATAAACTCATCTTT.

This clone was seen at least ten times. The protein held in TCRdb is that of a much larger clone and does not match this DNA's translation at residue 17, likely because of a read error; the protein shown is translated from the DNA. CDR3 amino acids: CACDTIDSRTGGSGPSRDTRQMFF. The CDR3 DNA reads TGTGCCTGTGACACCATCGATTCCCGTACTGGGGGATCAGGGCCTTCCCGGGACACCCGACAGATGTTTTTC. The rearrangement links TRDV2 to TRDJ3; 10 bases are shared with TRDD3. Germline CDR1 reads GEAIGNYY; CDR2 reads EKD. The J segment lost 5 bases and the V segment lost 0 bases, leaving 24 bases of the junction unmatched. CDR3 length: 24 residues.

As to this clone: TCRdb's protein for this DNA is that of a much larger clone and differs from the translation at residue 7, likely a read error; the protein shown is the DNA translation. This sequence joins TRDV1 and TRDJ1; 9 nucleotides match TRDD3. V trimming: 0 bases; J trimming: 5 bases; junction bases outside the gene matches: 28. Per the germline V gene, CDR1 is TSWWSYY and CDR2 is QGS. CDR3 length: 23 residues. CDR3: CALGELVSLPYNWGKRGVDKLIF. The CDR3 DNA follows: TGTGCTCTTGGGGAACTAGTATCCCTACCTTATAACTGGGGGAAAAGGGGTGTTGATAAACTCATCTTT.

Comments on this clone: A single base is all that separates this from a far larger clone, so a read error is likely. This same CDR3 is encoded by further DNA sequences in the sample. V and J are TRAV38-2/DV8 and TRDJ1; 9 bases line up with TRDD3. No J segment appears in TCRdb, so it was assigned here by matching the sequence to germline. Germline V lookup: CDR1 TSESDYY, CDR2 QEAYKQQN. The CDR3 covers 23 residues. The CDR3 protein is CAYRSAFISWGMLAPPYTDKLIF. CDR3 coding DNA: TGTGCTTATAGGAGCGCGTTCATCTCCTGGGGGATGCTCGCCCCCCCTTACACTGATAAACTCATCTTT.

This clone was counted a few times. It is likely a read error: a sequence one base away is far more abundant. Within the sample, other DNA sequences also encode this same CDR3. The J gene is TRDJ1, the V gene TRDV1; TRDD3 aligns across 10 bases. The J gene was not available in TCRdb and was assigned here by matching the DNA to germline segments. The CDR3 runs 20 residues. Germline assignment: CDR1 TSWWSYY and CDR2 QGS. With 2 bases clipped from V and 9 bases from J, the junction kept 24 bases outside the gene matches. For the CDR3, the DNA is TGTGCTCTTGGGGAATTGCCTTCTTTCTCTCCGTACTGGGGGATCGGGGAACTCATCTTT. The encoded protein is CALGELPSFSPYWGIGELIF.

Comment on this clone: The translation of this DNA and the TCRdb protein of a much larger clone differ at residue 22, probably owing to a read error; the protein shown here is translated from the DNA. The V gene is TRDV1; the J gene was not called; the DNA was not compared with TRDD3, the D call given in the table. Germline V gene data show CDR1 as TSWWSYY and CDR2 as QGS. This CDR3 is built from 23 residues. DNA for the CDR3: TGTGCTCTTGGGGAAGAGATGTGGTTCCTACACCCTAGGGGATACGCGTACACCGATAAACTCACCTTT. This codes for CALGEEMWFLHPRGYAYTDKLTF.

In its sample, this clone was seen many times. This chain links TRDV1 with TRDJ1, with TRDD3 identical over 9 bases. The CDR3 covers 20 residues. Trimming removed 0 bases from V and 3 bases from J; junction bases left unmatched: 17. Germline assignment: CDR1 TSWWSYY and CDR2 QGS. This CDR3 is CALGELEPTVLGIRADKLIF. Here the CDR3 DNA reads TGTGCTCTTGGGGAACTCGAACCAACCGTACTGGGGATACGGGCCGATAAACTCATCTTT.

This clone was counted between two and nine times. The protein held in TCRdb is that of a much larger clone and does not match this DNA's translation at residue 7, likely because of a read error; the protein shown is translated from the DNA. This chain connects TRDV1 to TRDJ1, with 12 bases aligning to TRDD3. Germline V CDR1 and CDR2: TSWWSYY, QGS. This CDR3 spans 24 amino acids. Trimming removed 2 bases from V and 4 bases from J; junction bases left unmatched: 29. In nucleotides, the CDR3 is TGTGCTCTTGGGGAAGGCAGGTCAGATTCCGACTGGGGGATACTCACACCGTGTCTCGATAAACTCATCTTT. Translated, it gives CALGEGRSDSDWGILTPCLDKLIF.

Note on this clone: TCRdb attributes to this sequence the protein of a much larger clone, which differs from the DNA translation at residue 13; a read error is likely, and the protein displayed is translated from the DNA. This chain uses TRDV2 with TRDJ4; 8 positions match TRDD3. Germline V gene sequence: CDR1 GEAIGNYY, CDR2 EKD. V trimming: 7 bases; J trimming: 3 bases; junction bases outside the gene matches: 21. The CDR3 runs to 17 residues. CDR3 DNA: TGTGCCTGCTTCCACGGGGATACATCAGCGGAAGTCGGACCCCTGATCTTT. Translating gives CACFHGDTSAEVGPLIF.

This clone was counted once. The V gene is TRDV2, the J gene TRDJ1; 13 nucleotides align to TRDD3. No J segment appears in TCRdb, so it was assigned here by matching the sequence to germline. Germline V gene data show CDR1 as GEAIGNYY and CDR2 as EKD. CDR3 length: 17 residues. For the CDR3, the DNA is TGTTCTGCTTCACCCAAAACTGGGGGATACGCTTCCGATAAACTCATCTTT. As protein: CSASPKTGGYASDKLIF.

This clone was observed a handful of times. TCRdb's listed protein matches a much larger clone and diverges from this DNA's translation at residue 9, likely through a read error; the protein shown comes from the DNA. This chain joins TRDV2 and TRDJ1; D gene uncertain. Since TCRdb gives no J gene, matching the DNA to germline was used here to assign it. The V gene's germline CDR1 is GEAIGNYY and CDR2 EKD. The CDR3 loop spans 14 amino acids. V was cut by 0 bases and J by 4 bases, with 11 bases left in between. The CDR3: CACDTLEYIDKLIF. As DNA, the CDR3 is TGTGCCTGTGACACCCTAGAGTACATCGATAAACTCATCTTT.

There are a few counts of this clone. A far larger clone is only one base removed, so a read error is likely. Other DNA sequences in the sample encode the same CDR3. This chain's CDR3 is CASYSPTAGFIRSLAAQLFF. In DNA form, the CDR3 reads TGCGCCTCCTATTCACCAACTGCTGGATTTATCAGAAGTCTGGCAGCACAACTCTTCTTT. The rearrangement uses TRDV3 and TRDJ2; D is perhaps TRDD2 (5 bases). The CDR3 is 20 amino acids. Per the germline V gene, CDR1 is TVYSNPD and CDR2 is GDNSRS (reference sequence).

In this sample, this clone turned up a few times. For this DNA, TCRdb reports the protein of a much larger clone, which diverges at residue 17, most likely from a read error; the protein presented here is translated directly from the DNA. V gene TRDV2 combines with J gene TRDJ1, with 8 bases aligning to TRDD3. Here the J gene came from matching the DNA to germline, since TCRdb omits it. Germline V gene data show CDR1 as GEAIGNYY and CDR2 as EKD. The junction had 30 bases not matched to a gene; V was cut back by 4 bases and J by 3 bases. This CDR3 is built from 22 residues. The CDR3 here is CACEKEPIGVFTGGPYADKLIF. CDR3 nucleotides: TGTGCCTGTGAAAAGGAACCAATCGGGGTATTTACTGGGGGGCCGTACGCCGATAAACTCATCTTT.

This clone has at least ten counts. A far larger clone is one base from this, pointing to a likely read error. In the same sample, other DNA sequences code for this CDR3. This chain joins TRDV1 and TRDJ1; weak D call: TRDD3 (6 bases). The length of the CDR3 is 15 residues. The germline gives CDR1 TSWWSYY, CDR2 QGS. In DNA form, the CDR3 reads TGCGCTCTTGGGGAACGACCACTGGGCACCGATAAACTCATCTTT. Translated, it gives CALGERPLGTDKLIF.

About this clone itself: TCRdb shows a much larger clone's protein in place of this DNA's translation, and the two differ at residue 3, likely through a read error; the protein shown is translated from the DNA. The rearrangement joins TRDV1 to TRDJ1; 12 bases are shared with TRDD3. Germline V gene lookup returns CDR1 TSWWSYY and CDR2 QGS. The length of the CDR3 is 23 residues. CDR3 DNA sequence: TGTGCTATTGGGGCGCGACTTCCTATCCCGTACTGGGGGATACCGAACTTTACCGATAAACTCATCTTT. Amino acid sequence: CAIGARLPIPYWGIPNFTDKLIF.

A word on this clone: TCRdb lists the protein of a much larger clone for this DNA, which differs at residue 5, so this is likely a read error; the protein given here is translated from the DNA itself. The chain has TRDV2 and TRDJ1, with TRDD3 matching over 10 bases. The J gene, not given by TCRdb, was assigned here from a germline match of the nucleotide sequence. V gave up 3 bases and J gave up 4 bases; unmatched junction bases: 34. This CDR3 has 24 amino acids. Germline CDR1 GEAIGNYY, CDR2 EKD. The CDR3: CACDSGTGPTSSYWGMALGDKLIF. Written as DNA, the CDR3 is TGTGCCTGTGACTCCGGTACAGGTCCTACCTCTTCGTACTGGGGGATGGCCTTGGGCGATAAACTCATCTTT.

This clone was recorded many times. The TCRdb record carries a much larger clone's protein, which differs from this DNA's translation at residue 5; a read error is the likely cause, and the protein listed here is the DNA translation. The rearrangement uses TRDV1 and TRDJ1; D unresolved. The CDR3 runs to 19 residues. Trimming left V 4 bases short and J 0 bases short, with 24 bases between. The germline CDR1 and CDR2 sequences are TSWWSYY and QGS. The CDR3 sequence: CALGGLKVTTVRYTDKLIF. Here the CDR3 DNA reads TGTGCTCTTGGGGGACTAAAGGTGACTACTGTTCGGTACACCGATAAACTCATCTTT.

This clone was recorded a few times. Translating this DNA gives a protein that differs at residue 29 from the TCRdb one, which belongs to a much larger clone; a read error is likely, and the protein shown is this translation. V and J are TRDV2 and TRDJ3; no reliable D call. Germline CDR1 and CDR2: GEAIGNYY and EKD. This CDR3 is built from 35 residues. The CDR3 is CACDPPRLCHGKEYTLARILWIQSISSWNTRQMFF. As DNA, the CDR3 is TGTGCCTGTGACCCCCCGCGGTTGTGCCACGGCAAAGAATACACCTTGGCCAGGATTCTGTGGATTCAATCCATTAGCTCCTGGAACACCCGACAGATGTTTTTC.

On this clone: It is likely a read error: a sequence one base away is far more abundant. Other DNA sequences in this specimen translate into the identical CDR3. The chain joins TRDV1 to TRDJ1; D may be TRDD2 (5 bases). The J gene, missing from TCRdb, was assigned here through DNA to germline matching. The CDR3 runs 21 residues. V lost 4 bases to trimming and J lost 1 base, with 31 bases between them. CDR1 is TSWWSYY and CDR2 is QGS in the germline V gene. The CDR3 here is CALGAPFLTGSERRCTDKLIF. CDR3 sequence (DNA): TGTGCTCTTGGGGCCCCCTTCTTGACCGGGTCTGAGAGACGTTGCACCGATAAACTCATCTTT.

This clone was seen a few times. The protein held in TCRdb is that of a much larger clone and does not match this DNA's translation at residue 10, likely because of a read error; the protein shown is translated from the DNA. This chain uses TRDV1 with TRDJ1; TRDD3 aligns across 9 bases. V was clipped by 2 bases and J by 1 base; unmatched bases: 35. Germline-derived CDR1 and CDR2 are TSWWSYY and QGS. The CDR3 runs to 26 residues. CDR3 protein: CALGEAGPSCGRSTGGPRWVTDKLIF. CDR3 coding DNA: TGTGCTCTTGGGGAAGCGGGGCCTTCCTGCGGGAGGAGTACTGGGGGACCCCGTTGGGTCACCGATAAACTCATCTTT.